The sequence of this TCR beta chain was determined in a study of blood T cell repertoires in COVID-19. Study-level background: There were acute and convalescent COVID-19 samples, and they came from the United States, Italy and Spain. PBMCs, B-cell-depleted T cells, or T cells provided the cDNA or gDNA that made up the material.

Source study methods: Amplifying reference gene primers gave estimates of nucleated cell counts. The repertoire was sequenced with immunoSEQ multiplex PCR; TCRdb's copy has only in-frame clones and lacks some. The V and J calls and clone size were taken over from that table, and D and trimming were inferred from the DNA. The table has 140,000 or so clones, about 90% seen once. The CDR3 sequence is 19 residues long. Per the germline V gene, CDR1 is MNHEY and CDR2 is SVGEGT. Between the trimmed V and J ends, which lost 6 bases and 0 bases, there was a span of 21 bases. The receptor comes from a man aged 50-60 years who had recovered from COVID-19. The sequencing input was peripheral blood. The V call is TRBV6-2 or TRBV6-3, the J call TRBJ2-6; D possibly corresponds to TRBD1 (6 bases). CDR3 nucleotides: TGTGCCAGCAGCCTTCGACACAGGGCAACCCTCTCTGGGGCCAACGTCCTGACTTTC. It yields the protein CASSLRHRATLSGANVLTF.